A single sample gave rise to the 21 T cell receptor beta chains below, sequenced in a study of shared clonotypes between healthy human individuals. Profiled with immunoSEQ multiplex PCR; TCRdb holds only in-frame clones, not every one. Of about 1.5 million clones in the sample, about 98% are singletons; the top ten hold 0.4% to 0.45%. Material for sequencing was naive CD4+ T cells sorted from blood. Stated subset: CD45RA+ positively selected. The receptors originated from a man aged 25-45 years in good health.

The chain uses TRBV5-4 and TRBJ1-2, with 10 bases identical to TRBD1. The CDR3 contains 15 residues. J was trimmed by 0 bases and V by 4 bases; bases with no gene match: 3. Germline V gene lookup returns CDR1 SGHNT and CDR2 YYREEE (reference sequence). CDR3 in amino acids: CASSTGQGANYGYTF. CDR3 sequence (DNA): TGTGCCAGCAGCACTGGACAGGGGGCTAACTATGGCTACACCTTC.

The chain recombines TRBV11-2 with TRBJ2-1; 8 nucleotides align to TRBD2. The CDR3 has 15 residues. The ends lost 5 bases at V and 3 bases at J; junction bases unmatched: 6. Germline V gene data show CDR1 as SGHAT and CDR2 as FQNNGV. The CDR3 sequence: CASSETSGSYNEQFF. CDR3 nucleotide sequence: TGTGCCAGCAGCGAAACTAGCGGCAGCTACAATGAGCAGTTCTTC.

Written as DNA, the CDR3 is TGTGCCAGCAGCGGGGGGACAGGGGCGGACTCTGGCTACACCTTC. Protein product: CASSGGTGADSGYTF. J is TRBJ1-2 and V is TRBV4-2; 10 bases map to TRBD1. Germline V gene sequence: CDR1 LGHNA, CDR2 YNFKEQ. The CDR3 contains 15 residues. With 5 bases clipped from V and 7 bases from J, the junction kept 10 bases outside the gene matches.

V gene TRBV7-9 combines with J gene TRBJ1-2, with 11 bases matching TRBD1. With 10 bases clipped from V and 4 bases from J, the junction kept 14 bases outside the gene matches. Germline loops: CDR1 SEHNR, CDR2 FQNEAQ (reference sequence). The CDR3 runs 16 residues. DNA of the CDR3: TGTGCCATTTTCTCTTGGACAGGGGGCAACTCCTATGGCTACACCTTC. Its translation is CAIFSWTGGNSYGYTF.

This clone was seen a single time. The chain combines TRBV9 with TRBJ2-5, with 7 bases that match TRBD2. Germline assignment: CDR1 SGDLS and CDR2 YYNGEE. With 0 bases clipped from V and 1 base from J, the junction kept 6 bases outside the gene matches. The length of the CDR3 is 16 residues. The CDR3 DNA is TGTGCCAGCAGCGTAGTGGCTAGCGGACTCCAAGAGACCCAGTACTTC. It encodes CASSVVASGLQETQYF.

V and J are TRBV11-3 and TRBJ2-7; TRBD1 aligns across 7 bases. CDR3 length: 15 residues. V shed 1 base, J shed 3 bases, and the junction held 6 bases outside the gene matches. Germline loops: CDR1 SGHNT, CDR2 YENEEA. Here the CDR3 DNA reads TGTGCCAGCAGCTTAGGGACAGGCTCATTCTACGAGCAGTACTTC. As protein: CASSLGTGSFYEQYF.

This sequence joins TRBV28 and TRBJ2-1, with D tentatively TRBD2 (6 bases). V was cut by 7 bases and J by 4 bases, with 14 bases left in between. CDR3 length equals 14 residues. Germline V gives CDR1 MDHEN, CDR2 SYDVKM. CDR3 DNA: TGTGCCAGCAAGTTTTGGCGGGAATACAATGAGCAGTTCTTC. Protein product: CASKFWREYNEQFF.

This chain links TRBV11-3 with TRBJ2-3; TRBD1 aligns across 8 bases. With V trimmed by 1 base and J by 4 bases, 4 bases remained unmatched. CDR3 length equals 15 residues. In germline, CDR1 is SGHNT, CDR2 YENEEA. The CDR3 DNA reads as TGTGCCAGCAGCTTAGGGGACAGGTCCCCAGATACGCAGTATTTT. Translating it yields CASSLGDRSPDTQYF.

This chain joins TRBV2 and TRBJ1-2; TRBD1 is a possible D gene (6 bases). The CDR3 length is 14 residues. Germline V gene sequence: CDR1 SNHLY, CDR2 FYNNEI. Trimming stripped 6 bases from V and 1 base from J, with 12 bases between. CDR3 bases: TGTGCCAGCAGGCGGACAGACCTTAACTATGGCTACACCTTC. Its translation: CASRRTDLNYGYTF.

The CDR3 coding sequence is TGTGCCAGCAGCTTAGTTGGGACATGGGGAAACACGAGCTCCTACAATGAGCAGTTCTTC. Its protein product is CASSLVGTWGNTSSYNEQFF. The chain is built from TRBV11-3 and TRBJ2-1, with D possibly matching TRBD1 (6 bases). Per germline, CDR1 SGHNT and CDR2 YENEEA. The V and J ends lost 1 base and 0 bases respectively, with 22 bases between them. The CDR3 covers 20 residues. Variable domain in full (rest from reference TRBV11-3 and TRBJ2-1): EAGVVQSPRYKIIEKKQPVAFWCNPISGHNTLYWYLQNLGQGPELLIRYENEEAVDDSQLPKDRFSAERLKGVDSTLKIQPAELGDSAVYLCASSLVGTWGNTSSYNEQFFGPGTRLTVL.

This clone has just one count. This chain joins TRBV19 and TRBJ1-2; TRBD1 aligns across 9 bases. The V segment lost 3 bases and the J segment 6 bases; nucleotides outside the gene matches: 11. There are 16 residues in the CDR3. Germline values: CDR1 LNHDA, CDR2 SQIVND (reference sequence). The CDR3 region is CASSIGTGRFKNGYTF. The CDR3 DNA is TGTGCCAGTAGTATTGGGACAGGGAGATTTAAGAATGGCTACACCTTC.

This clone was counted a single time. The chain links TRBV29-1 to TRBJ2-2, with a possible D match to TRBD2 (6 bases). The CDR3 has 15 amino acids. Germline-derived CDR1 and CDR2 are SQVTM and ANQGSEA. The V gene lost 4 bases and the J gene lost 7 bases, with 19 bases spanning the gap. The CDR3 region has the DNA TGCAGCGTTGCCCCCGACGGGAGCCCCAGCGGGGAGCTGTTTTTT. It translates to CSVAPDGSPSGELFF.

A remark on this clone: The conserved phenylalanine or tryptophan normally closing the CDR3 is absent here, so this likely arose from a read error. No DNA is shown, since the ends of the CDR3 on it are uncertain; the CDR3 is the one TCRdb lists. The chain has TRBV20-1 and TRBJ1-2. Including both end residues, the CDR3 is 8 amino acids long. Germline V gene lookup returns CDR1 DFQATT and CDR2 SNEGSKA (reference sequence). CDR3 sequence reads: CSAWSGLS.

This rearrangement joins TRBV29-1 to TRBJ2-1; 7 bases align to TRBD1. Trimming at V came to 6 bases and at J to 10 bases, leaving 9 bases not matched to a gene. The length of the CDR3 is 12 residues. CDR1 SQVTM and CDR2 ANQGSEA come from the germline V gene. The CDR3 reads CSVRGPPEEQFF. CDR3 DNA sequence: TGCAGCGTGAGGGGGCCGCCAGAGGAGCAGTTCTTC.

V is TRBV5-1 and J is TRBJ1-4; possible D gene TRBD1, 5 bases. Germline assignment: CDR1 SGHRS and CDR2 YFSETQ. CDR3 size: 13 residues. Trimming left V 3 bases short and J 6 bases short, with 9 bases between. CDR3: CASSSEGHEKLFF. DNA of the CDR3: TGCGCCAGCAGCTCCGAGGGGCATGAAAAACTGTTTTTT.

The chain employs TRBV5-1 and TRBJ2-7; 8 bases agree with TRBD2. In germline, CDR1 is SGHRS, CDR2 YFSETQ. After removal of 4 bases from V and 2 bases from J, the junction contained 11 bases not matched to a gene. The CDR3 is 16 amino acids. Written as DNA, the CDR3 is TGCGCCAGCAGCCCCGAGACTAGCGCTAGAACCTACGAGCAGTACTTC. This codes for CASSPETSARTYEQYF.

The chain recombines TRBV30 with TRBJ2-2; the match to TRBD1 covers 10 bases. The CDR3 has 14 amino acids. V lost 4 bases to trimming and J lost 6 bases; unmatched junction nucleotides: 5. Germline loops: CDR1 GTSNPN, CDR2 SVGIG (reference sequence). CDR3 amino acids: CAWIGGQGAGELFF. DNA for the CDR3: TGTGCCTGGATAGGAGGACAGGGGGCCGGGGAGCTGTTTTTT.

The V and J genes are TRBV7-2 and TRBJ2-6; the D is unclear. V dropped 10 bases and J dropped 0 bases, with 10 bases sitting between them. CDR3 length equals 14 residues. CDR1 is SGHTA and CDR2 is FQGNSA in the germline V gene. The CDR3 DNA is TGTGCCACCGGACGGGTCTCTGGGGCCAACGTCCTGACTTTC. Translated, it gives CATGRVSGANVLTF.

This clone was observed once. The V gene is TRBV6-1, the J gene TRBJ2-7; the D gene is possibly TRBD2 (5 bases). V lost 1 base and J 8 bases, leaving 9 bases between the germline ends. Germline-derived CDR1 and CDR2 are MNHNS and SASEGT. The CDR3 spans 12 residues. The CDR3 loop reads CASSEGGEKQYF. CDR3 bases: TGTGCCAGCAGTGAAGGTGGGGAGAAGCAGTACTTC.

Notes on this clone: Other nucleotide sequences in the sample specify the same CDR3. J is TRBJ2-5 and V is TRBV29-1; D call uncertain. Germline CDR1 SQVTM, CDR2 ANQGSEA. The CDR3 loop spans 12 amino acids. V dropped 4 bases and J dropped 2 bases, with 8 bases sitting between them. This CDR3 is CSVVGVQETQYF. The CDR3 DNA sequence: TGCAGCGTTGTAGGAGTTCAAGAGACCCAGTACTTC.

As concerns this clone: Compared with germline, one end of the junction differs, possibly owing to a read error. The J gene is TRBJ2-1, the V gene TRBV5-6, with 11 bases identical to TRBD2. The CDR3 loop spans 11 amino acids. The germline V gene has CDR1 SGHDT and CDR2 YYEEEE. CDR3 DNA: TGTGCCAGCAGCTCCGGGACTAGCGGAATCTTC. It translates to CASSSGTSGIF.